The next 14 T cell receptor beta chains were all read from a single sample in a study of shared clonotypes between healthy human individuals (dated by TCRdb to 2018 to 2020). Library preparation employed the immunoSEQ multiplex PCR assay. TCRdb re-hosts the immuneACCESS table, in-frame sequences only. Its copies lack some clones; in the studies checked, an unresolved V gene accounts for under half of them, and the cause for the rest is not known. This sample is represented by about 2.4 million clones; around 94% of them were singletons. Roughly 0.14% of the sample is held by the ten biggest clonotypes. Sequences were obtained from naive CD4+ T cells sorted from blood. The intended sense of this specimen's cell subset or site label: CD45RA+ positively selected. Receptors originate from a young man in good health.

The CDR3 nucleotides are TGTGCCAGCAGTGGCCGCCAGACAGCACGCTACGAGCAGTACTTC. This encodes CASSGRQTARYEQYF. The chain links TRBV2 to TRBJ2-7; TRBD1 might be the D (5 bases). The CDR3 is 15 residues long. Trimming shortened V by 4 bases and J by 3 bases, and 16 bases separated the two germline ends. CDR1 and CDR2 from the germline V gene are SNHLY and FYNNEI. Complete variable domain (other parts from reference TRBV2 and TRBJ2-7): EPEVTQTPSHQVTQMGQEVILRCVPISNHLYFYWYRQILGQKVEFLVSFYNNEISEKSEIFDDQFSVERPDGSNFTLKIRSTKLEDSAMYFCASSGRQTARYEQYFGPGTRLTVT.

The chain combines TRBV11-3 with TRBJ2-7; TRBD2 might be the D (5 bases). This CDR3 is 12 amino acids long. Germline values: CDR1 SGHNT, CDR2 YENEEA. CDR3 loop: CAGGRAAYEQYF. The DNA of the CDR3 is TGTGCAGGCGGGCGGGCAGCCTACGAGCAGTACTTC.

CDR3 DNA sequence: TGTGCCAGCAGCTTTCTAGGGAGGTTCAATCAGCCCCAGCATTTT. Its translation: CASSFLGRFNQPQHF. The chain carries TRBV12-1 and TRBJ1-5. TRBV12-1 is shown as a pseudogene. The CDR3 extends over 15 amino acids.

This rearrangement joins TRBV6-6 to TRBJ1-1; tentatively, D is TRBD1 (5 bases). CDR1 and CDR2 (germline): MNHNY, SVGAGI (reference sequence). This CDR3 is 14 amino acids long. Trimming left V 5 bases short and J 0 bases short, with 10 bases between. The CDR3 bases are TGTGCCAGCAGTGAGGGACCCTTGAACACTGAAGCTTTCTTT. Its translation is CASSEGPLNTEAFF.

The chain combines TRBV6-1 with TRBJ1-6, with D unresolved. The germline CDR1 and CDR2 sequences are MNHNS and SASEGT. The CDR3 has 14 residues. Trimming removed 4 bases at V and 6 bases at J, with 10 bases between. CDR3 amino acids: CASSGGGVNSPLHF. The CDR3 region has the DNA TGTGCCAGCAGTGGCGGTGGGGTTAATTCACCCCTCCACTTT.

The rearrangement uses TRBV7-9 and TRBJ1-3; 8 positions match TRBD1. The CDR3 runs to 17 residues. Unmatched junction bases numbered 7, after V lost 3 bases and J lost 0 bases. CDR1 and CDR2 from the germline V gene are SEHNR and FQNEAQ (reference sequence). The CDR3 loop reads CASSFNRQGRSGNTIYF. CDR3 coding DNA: TGTGCCAGCAGCTTCAATAGACAGGGGCGCTCTGGAAACACCATATATTTT. The entire variable domain, with the rest obtained from reference TRBV7-9 and TRBJ1-3, is as follows: DTGVSQNPRHKITKRGQNVTFRCDPISEHNRLYWYRQTLGQGPEFLTYFQNEAQLEKSRLLSDRFSAERPKGSFSTLEIQRTEQGDSAMYLCASSFNRQGRSGNTIYFGEGSWLTVV.

This clone was found once. This same CDR3 is encoded by further DNA sequences in the sample. The chain employs TRBV5-1 and TRBJ1-5; D uncertain. Germline V gives CDR1 SGHRS, CDR2 YFSETQ. The CDR3 loop spans 13 amino acids. Trimming pared 4 bases from V and 0 bases from J, leaving 5 bases between. CDR3 amino acids: CASSLLSNQPQHF. The CDR3 DNA sequence: TGCGCCAGCAGCCTGCTTAGCAATCAGCCCCAGCATTTT.

CDR3 sequence reads: CASSEAWGRSSYNEQFF. CDR3 coding DNA: TGTGCCAGCAGTGAAGCGTGGGGCAGGAGCTCCTACAATGAGCAGTTCTTC. This chain joins TRBV6-1 and TRBJ2-1; TRBD1 is a possible D gene (5 bases). Germline CDR1 is MNHNS and CDR2 is SASEGT. The CDR3 length is 17 residues. V lost 0 bases and J 0 bases, leaving 12 bases between the germline ends.

The V and J genes are TRBV4-1 and TRBJ1-6, with TRBD1 as a possible D gene (5 bases). The CDR3 length is 15 residues. V gave up 4 bases and J gave up 6 bases, with 13 bases separating them. CDR1 and CDR2 (germline): MGHRA, YSYEKL. The CDR3 nucleotides are TGCGCCAGCAGCCGTGCACGGGGCTCTAATTCACCCCTCCACTTT. Its protein product is CASSRARGSNSPLHF.

This chain links TRBV18 with TRBJ2-5; D uncertain. The CDR3 contains 14 residues. From germline, CDR1 is KGHSH and CDR2 LQKENI. V lost 2 bases and J 1 base, leaving 8 bases between the germline ends. CDR3 sequence: CASSPTVLQETQYF. The CDR3 DNA sequence: TGTGCCAGCTCACCAACGGTTCTCCAAGAGACCCAGTACTTC.

The chain uses TRBV14 and TRBJ2-7; the D gene is possibly TRBD1 (5 bases). CDR3 size: 14 residues. With 3 bases removed from V and 3 bases from J, the gap between germline ends came to 12 bases. Germline CDR1 is SGHDN and CDR2 is FVKESK. The CDR3 region is CASSQSGPNYEQYF. CDR3 DNA: TGTGCCAGCAGCCAGTCAGGGCCCAACTACGAGCAGTACTTC.

This chain links TRBV30 with TRBJ2-2, with D possibly matching TRBD2 (6 bases). The CDR3 runs 13 residues. Looked up from germline, CDR1 is GTSNPN and CDR2 is SVGIG (reference sequence). Trimming left V 7 bases short and J 2 bases short, with 11 bases between. This CDR3 is CALTRTNTGELFF. The CDR3 bases are TGTGCCTTGACTAGGACTAACACCGGGGAGCTGTTTTTT.

This clone has just one count. The CDR3 DNA is TGCGCCAGCAGCTTGGAAGGGGCTAGGTACGAGCAGTACTTC. Translation: CASSLEGARYEQYF. V is TRBV5-1 and J is TRBJ2-5; a possible D gene is TRBD1 (5 bases). Matching the DNA end better, TRBJ2-7 makes the J call doubtful. CDR1 and CDR2 (germline): SGHRS, YFSETQ. This CDR3 has 14 residues.

The chain carries TRBV6-5 and TRBJ2-3, with 9 positions matching TRBD1. The J segment lost 1 base and the V segment lost 6 bases, leaving 2 bases of the junction unmatched. This CDR3 spans 14 amino acids. Germline loops: CDR1 MNHEY, CDR2 SVGAGI. CDR3 amino acids: CASRGQGGTDTQYF. The CDR3 DNA sequence: TGTGCCAGCAGGGGACAGGGCGGCACAGATACGCAGTATTTT.